This T cell receptor beta chain came from a study of PD-1 blockade in mismatch repair-deficient tumors listed by TCRdb under 2017. Notes on the research overall: Between late 2013 and late 2016, 86 consecutive patients with about 11 mismatch repair-deficient cancer types, all previously treated and progressing, were enrolled in the trial. Tumor-associated T cell clones were tracked in the peripheral blood of patients responding to PD-1 blockade by deep sequencing of TCR CDR3 regions. Study-wide findings and limitations: Rapid expansion after pembrolizumab followed by contraction, generally before radiologic responses, was shown by tumor-resident clones, which were often undetectable in blood before treatment.

A word on this clone: There is no known antigen for this receptor. No per-base quality is available; no much larger clone lies one base away.

For each enrolled patient, mismatch repair deficiency was established using either polymerase chain reaction or immunohistochemistry. TCR sequencing was performed for a few patients who responded to pembrolizumab therapy. The phase II trial prospectively tested pembrolizumab PD-1 blockade in advanced mismatch repair-deficient cancers regardless of tissue of origin. Serial peripheral blood T cell samples were collected before and at multiple times after starting PD-1 blockade. Blood sampling times were reported as weeks after the first pembrolizumab dose. Libraries were made using the immunoSEQ multiplex PCR assay. The immuneACCESS repertoire file appears here via TCRdb, limited to in-frame rearrangements. These files lack a portion of the clones; in checked studies, under half of the deficit traces to unresolved V genes, and the cause of the others is not known. A total of about 63,000 clones appear in this sample, approximately 88% of them only once. The leading ten clones occupy approximately 13% of the sample.

This TCR came from an adult with mismatch repair-deficient cancer. This specimen consisted of peripheral blood, obtained 52 weeks after starting pembrolizumab.

DNA sequence: TGTGCCAGTAGCCACCCATTTACAGAGTATAGCAATCAGCCCCAGCATTTT. Protein translation: CASSHPFTEYSNQPQHF. The V gene is TRBV19 and the J gene is TRBJ1-5; no confident D gene assignment can be made. From the cysteine through the phenylalanine, the CDR3 covers 17 amino acids. Only the CDR3 portion is preserved as DNA: 51 bases, with reading frame beginning at the first base. A distance of 18 bases separates the germline ends of V and J, which lose 6 bases and 0 bases respectively. CDR1 and CDR2 (LNHDA, SQIVND) derive from the germline V gene (reference sequence). Extended through the reference TRBV19 and TRBJ1-5 proteins, this CDR3 yields the full variable domain: DGGITQSPKYLFRKEGQNVTLSCEQNLNHDAMYWYRQDPGQGLRLIYYSQIVNDFQKGDIAEGYSVSREKKESFPLTVTSAQKNPTAFYLCASSHPFTEYSNQPQHFGDGTRLSIL.